These 7 T cell receptor beta chains originate from one sample sequenced in a study of T cells in Graves' hyperthyroidism and ophthalmopathy. TCR beta CDR3 sequences were amplified from RNA transcripts. The HTBI set primed first-round TCR CDR3 RT-PCR. MiXCR was run by TCRdb on the multiplex PCR reads, yielding one entry per CDR3 protein. The sample lists roughly 500,000 distinct CDR3 sequences; roughly 45% were seen once. Sequencing input: peripheral blood or thyroid tissue (not recorded which). Receptors were obtained from an adult woman with Graves' disease, either hyperthyroidism or ophthalmopathy (not recorded which).

Turning to this clonotype: Just one base apart from a much larger clone, this may be a read error. As the CDR3 is not closed by the conserved phenylalanine or tryptophan, this likely results from a read error. The J gene is TRBJ2-7, the V gene TRBV5-6, with D perhaps TRBD1 (6 bases). V lost 3 bases and J lost 5, with 9 bases in between. CDR1 and CDR2 (germline): SGHDT, YYEEEE. The CDR3 spans 12 residues. The CDR3, as DNA: TGTGCCAGCAGCTGGGGGCGGGACGAGCAGTACCTC. It specifies CASSWGRDEQYL.

The chain carries TRBV2 and TRBJ1-1; 8 nucleotides match TRBD1. V lost 9 bases, J lost 2 bases, and 17 bases stayed unmatched. Germline CDR1 reads SNHLY; CDR2 reads FYNNEI. CDR3 size: 17 residues. The CDR3 loop reads CARQGVAGREGNTEAFF. The CDR3 region has the DNA TGTGCCAGACAGGGGGTCGCCGGCAGGGAAGGAAACACTGAAGCTTTCTTT.

This clonotype occurred many times. The chain links TRBV12-3 or TRBV12-4 to TRBJ1-6; D is undetermined. This CDR3 region has 14 residues. Trimming took off 3 bases at V and 7 bases at J, with 10 bases between the two ends. This chain's CDR3 is CASSFGQRNSPLHF. CDR3 sequence (DNA): TGTGCCAGCAGTTTTGGCCAGAGGAATTCACCCCTCCACTTT.

The rearrangement joins TRBV10-2 to TRBJ2-7; either TRBD1 or TRBD2 may supply D (5 bases each). In germline, CDR1 is WSHSY, CDR2 SAAADI. V lost 4 bases, J lost 0 bases, and 16 bases lay in between. The CDR3 has 16 residues. CDR3 loop: CASSVPWGPSSYEQYF. The CDR3 DNA reads as TGCGCCAGCAGTGTCCCATGGGGACCCAGCTCCTACGAGCAGTACTTC.

This clonotype came up many times. The chain joins TRBV7-2 to TRBJ2-7; 7 bases map to TRBD2. The V gene end was trimmed by 0 bases and the J gene end by 4 bases; junction bases not matched to a gene: 9. Germline CDR1 is SGHTA and CDR2 is FQGNSA. The CDR3 is made up of 16 amino acids. The CDR3 bases are TGTGCCAGCAGCTTAGCTCGCGCGGGAGTAGGTTACGAGCAGTACTTC. Translation: CASSLARAGVGYEQYF. The full variable domain, completed using reference TRBV7-2 and TRBJ2-7, is GAGVSQSPSNKVTEKGKDVELRCDPISGHTALYWYRQSLGQGLEFLIYFQGNSAPDKSGLPSDRFSAERTGGSVSTLTIQRTQQEDSAVYLCASSLARAGVGYEQYFGPGTRLTVT.

This chain joins TRBV29-1 and TRBJ1-4; the match to TRBD1 covers 8 bases. Germline V CDR1 and CDR2: SQVTM, ANQGSEA. Trimming at V came to 7 bases and at J to 8 bases, leaving 9 bases not matched to a gene. CDR3 size: 13 residues. DNA of the CDR3: TGCAGCGCCGTGACAGGGGTTCGCGAAAAACTGTTTTTT. Translated, it gives CSAVTGVREKLFF. The full variable domain, completed using reference TRBV29-1 and TRBJ1-4, is SAVISQKPSRDICQRGTSLTIQCQVDSQVTMMFWYRQQPGQSLTLIATANQGSEATYESGFVIDKFPISRPNLTFSTLTVSNMSPEDSSIYLCSAVTGVREKLFFGSGTQLSVL.

There are many counts of this clonotype. The chain recombines TRBV20-1 with TRBJ2-2, with a weak D call TRBD2 (5 bases). This CDR3 comprises 12 residues. Trimming took off 7 bases at V and 5 bases at J, with 11 bases between the two ends. Looked up from germline, CDR1 is DFQATT and CDR2 is SNEGSKA (reference sequence). The CDR3 loop is CSGSSTTGELFF. The CDR3 DNA is TGCAGTGGCTCTAGCACTACCGGGGAGCTGTTTTTT.